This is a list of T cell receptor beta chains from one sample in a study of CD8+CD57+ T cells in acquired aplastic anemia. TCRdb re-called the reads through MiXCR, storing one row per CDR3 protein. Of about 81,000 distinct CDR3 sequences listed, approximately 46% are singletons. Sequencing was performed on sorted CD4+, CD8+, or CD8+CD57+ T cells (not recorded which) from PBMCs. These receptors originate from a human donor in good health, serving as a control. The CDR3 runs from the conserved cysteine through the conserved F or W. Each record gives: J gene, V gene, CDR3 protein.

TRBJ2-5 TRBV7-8 CASSWVVWGETQYF
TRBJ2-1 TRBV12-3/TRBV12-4 CASTLSGDNEQFF
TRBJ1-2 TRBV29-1 CSVEEGQYGYTF
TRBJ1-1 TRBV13 CASSSKTGLGAEAFF
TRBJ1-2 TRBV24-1 CATSASSVAGGENYGYTF
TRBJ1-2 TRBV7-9 CASSVGINYGYTF
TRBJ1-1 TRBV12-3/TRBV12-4 CASSLAGGTEAFF
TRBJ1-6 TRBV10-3 CAISGGTGEDSPLHF
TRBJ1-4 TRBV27 CASGSGLNNEKLFF
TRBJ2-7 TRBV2 CASSEEDSYEQYF
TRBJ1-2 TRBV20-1 CSASTSYGYTF
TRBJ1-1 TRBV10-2 CASSESRVDTEAFF
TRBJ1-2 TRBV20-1 CSARDRGSGGYTF
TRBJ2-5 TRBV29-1 CSVETDRGRDQETQYF
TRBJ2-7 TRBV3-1 CASSQLTSGEEQYF
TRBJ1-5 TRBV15 CATSIERNQPQHF
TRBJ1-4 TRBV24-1 CATSDSEKLFF
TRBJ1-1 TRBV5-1 CASSILSPGGADTEAFF
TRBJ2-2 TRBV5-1 CASSLEGGELFF
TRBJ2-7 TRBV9 CASSPQASGYEQYF
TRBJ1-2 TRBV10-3 CAISERQDFYGYTF
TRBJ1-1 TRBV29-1 CSHSWDGSEAFF
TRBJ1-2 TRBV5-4 CASSLPFGNYGYTF
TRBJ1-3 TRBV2 CASSYRTGTLDTIYF
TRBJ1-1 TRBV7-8 CASSLRSMNTEAFF
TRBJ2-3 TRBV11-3 CASSAHWSSGNNEQYF
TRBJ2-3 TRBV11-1 CASSTGTGGGSTDTQYF
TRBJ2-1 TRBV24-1 CASSPLAGGFYEQFF
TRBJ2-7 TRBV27 CASGYEQYF
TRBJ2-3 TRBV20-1 CSAYGEDQTQYF
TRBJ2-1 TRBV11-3 CASSLDSREDRFF
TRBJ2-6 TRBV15 CATSARGTGANVLTF
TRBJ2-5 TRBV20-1 CSATAGDQETQYF
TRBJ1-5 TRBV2 CASRAGTAYNQPQHF
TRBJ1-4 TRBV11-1 CASSPPPGQGWLDEKLFF